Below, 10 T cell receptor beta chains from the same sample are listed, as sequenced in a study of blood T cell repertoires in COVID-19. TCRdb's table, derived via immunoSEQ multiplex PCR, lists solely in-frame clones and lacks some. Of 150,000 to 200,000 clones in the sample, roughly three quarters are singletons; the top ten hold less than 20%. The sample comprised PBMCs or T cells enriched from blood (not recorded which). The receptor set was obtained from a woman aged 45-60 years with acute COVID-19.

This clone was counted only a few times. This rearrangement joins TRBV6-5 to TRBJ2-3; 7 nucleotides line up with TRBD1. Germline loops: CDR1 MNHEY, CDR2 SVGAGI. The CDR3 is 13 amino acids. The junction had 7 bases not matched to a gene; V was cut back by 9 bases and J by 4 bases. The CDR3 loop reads CASRQGRADTQYF. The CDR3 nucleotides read TGTGCCAGTAGACAGGGTAGGGCAGATACGCAGTATTTT.

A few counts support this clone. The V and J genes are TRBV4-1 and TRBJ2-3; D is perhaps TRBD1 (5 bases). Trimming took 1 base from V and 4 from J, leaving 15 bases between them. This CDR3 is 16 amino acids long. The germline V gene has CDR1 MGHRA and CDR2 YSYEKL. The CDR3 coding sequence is TGCGCCAGCAGCCAAGTGGACATGGGGTTTGCAGATACGCAGTATTTT. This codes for CASSQVDMGFADTQYF.

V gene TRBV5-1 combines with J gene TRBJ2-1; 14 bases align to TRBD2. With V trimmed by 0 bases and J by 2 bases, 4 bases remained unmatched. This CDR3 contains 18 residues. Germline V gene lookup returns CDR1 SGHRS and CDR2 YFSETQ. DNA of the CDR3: TGCGCCAGCAGCTTGGCTGGGACTAGCGGGGGCACCTACAATGAGCAGTTCTTC. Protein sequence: CASSLAGTSGGTYNEQFF.

The CDR3 spells CASSPGVGFADTQYF. CDR3 coding DNA: TGTGCCAGCAGCCCTGGAGTTGGGTTCGCAGATACGCAGTATTTT. J is TRBJ2-3 and V is TRBV5-4; no definite D call. The V end lost 4 bases, the J end lost 4 bases, and 16 bases lay between the germline ends. The germline V gene has CDR1 SGHNT and CDR2 YYREEE (reference sequence). This CDR3 is built from 15 residues.

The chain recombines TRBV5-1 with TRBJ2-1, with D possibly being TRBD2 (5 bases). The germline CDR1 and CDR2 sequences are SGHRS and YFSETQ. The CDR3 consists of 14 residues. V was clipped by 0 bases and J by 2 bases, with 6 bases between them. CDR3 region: CASSLERPYNEQFF. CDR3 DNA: TGCGCCAGCAGCTTGGAGCGGCCCTACAATGAGCAGTTCTTC.

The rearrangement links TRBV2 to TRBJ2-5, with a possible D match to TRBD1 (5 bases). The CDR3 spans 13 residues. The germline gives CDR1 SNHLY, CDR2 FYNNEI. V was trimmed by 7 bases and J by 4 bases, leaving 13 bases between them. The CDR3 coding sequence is TGTGCCAGCACCCGAGATAGGGGAGAGACCCAGTACTTC. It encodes CASTRDRGETQYF.

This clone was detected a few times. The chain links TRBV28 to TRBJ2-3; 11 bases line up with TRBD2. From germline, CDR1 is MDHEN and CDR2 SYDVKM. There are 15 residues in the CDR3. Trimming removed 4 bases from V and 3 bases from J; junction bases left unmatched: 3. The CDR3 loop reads CASSSTSGITDTQYF. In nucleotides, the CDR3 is TGTGCCAGCAGTTCGACTAGCGGGATAACAGATACGCAGTATTTT.

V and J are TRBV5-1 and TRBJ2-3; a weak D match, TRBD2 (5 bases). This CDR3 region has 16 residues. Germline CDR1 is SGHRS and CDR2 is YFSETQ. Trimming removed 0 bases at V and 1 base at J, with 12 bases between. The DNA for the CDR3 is TGCGCCAGCAGCTTGGGTCCCGGGCGGGGCACAGATACGCAGTATTTT. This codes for CASSLGPGRGTDTQYF.

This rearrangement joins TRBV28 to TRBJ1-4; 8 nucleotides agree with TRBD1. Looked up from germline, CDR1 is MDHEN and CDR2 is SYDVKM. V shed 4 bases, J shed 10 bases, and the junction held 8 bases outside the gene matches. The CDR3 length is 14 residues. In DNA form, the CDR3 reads TGTGCCAGCAGTTCAGGGGGCAGCTGGGGAAAACTGTTTTTT. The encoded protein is CASSSGGSWGKLFF.

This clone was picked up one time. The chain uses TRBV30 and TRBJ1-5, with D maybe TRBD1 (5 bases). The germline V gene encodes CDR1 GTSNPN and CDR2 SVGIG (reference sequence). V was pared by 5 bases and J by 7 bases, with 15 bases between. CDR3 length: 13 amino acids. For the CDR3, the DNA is TGTGCCTGGGCCCAGGGAGGGAAGCAGCCCCAGCATTTT. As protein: CAWAQGGKQPQHF. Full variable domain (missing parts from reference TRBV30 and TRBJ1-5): SQTIHQWPATLVQPVGSPLSLECTVEGTSNPNLYWYRQAAGRGLQLLFYSVGIGQISSEVPQNLSASRPQDRQFILSSKKLLLSDSGFYLCAWAQGGKQPQHFGDGTRLSIL.